The 32 T cell receptor beta chains presented below share a single source sample, sequenced in a study of blood T cell repertoires in COVID-19. TCRdb's table, derived via immunoSEQ multiplex PCR, lists solely in-frame clones and lacks some. The sample includes 150,000 or so clones, 85% to 90% of them seen just once. The specimen sequenced was peripheral blood. These receptors were taken from a man younger than 35 with COVID-19, enrolled during active disease.

This clone was counted a few times. The rearrangement links TRBV27 to TRBJ2-1; D remains unclear. V was pared by 5 bases and J by 6 bases, with 11 bases between. The CDR3 extends over 13 amino acids. The germline V gene encodes CDR1 MNHEY and CDR2 SMNVEV (reference sequence). The CDR3 reads CASSPQAFNEQFF. The CDR3 DNA follows: TGTGCCAGCAGTCCGCAAGCCTTCAATGAGCAGTTCTTC.

In nucleotides, the CDR3 is TGTGCCAGCAGTGAAGCCCTGCCCCCACTTCAGCCCCAGCATTTT. It codes for CASSEALPPLQPQHF. This sequence joins TRBV27 and TRBJ1-5; D is undetermined. V gave up 5 bases and J gave up 6 bases, with 17 bases separating them. There are 15 residues in the CDR3. Germline CDR1 and CDR2: MNHEY and SMNVEV (reference sequence).

The CDR3 DNA follows: TGTGCCAACGCTAAAGGGGAAAACATTCAGTACTTC. This gives the protein CANAKGENIQYF. The V gene is TRBV16, the J gene TRBJ2-4, with D maybe TRBD1 (5 bases). This CDR3 contains 12 residues. The V and J ends lost 10 bases and 5 bases respectively, with 12 bases between them. Germline CDR1 is KGHSY and CDR2 is FQNENV.

The chain recombines TRBV30 with TRBJ2-5; a weak D match, TRBD1 (6 bases). In germline, CDR1 is GTSNPN, CDR2 SVGIG (reference sequence). Trimming removed 2 bases at V and 5 bases at J, with 21 bases between. This CDR3 region has 16 residues. DNA of the CDR3: TGTGCCTGGAGTCAACACCTTCGGACAGAACAGGAGACCCAGTACTTC. Translating gives CAWSQHLRTEQETQYF.

The rearrangement joins TRBV6-5 to TRBJ2-7; 9 bases match TRBD1. J was trimmed by 3 bases and V by 3 bases; bases with no gene match: 6. The CDR3 runs 15 residues. Germline loops: CDR1 MNHEY, CDR2 SVGAGI. The CDR3, as DNA: TGTGCCAGCAGTTATAGGACAGGGGAAAGCTACGAGCAGTACTTC. Protein sequence: CASSYRTGESYEQYF.

The V and J genes are TRBV12-3 or TRBV12-4 and TRBJ2-5; possibly TRBD2 for D (5 bases). V gave up 6 bases and J gave up 9 bases, with 14 bases separating them. The CDR3 sequence is 12 residues long. The CDR3 is CASSLPRGSQYF. In DNA, the CDR3 is TGTGCCAGCAGCTTACCTCGCGGGTCCCAGTACTTC.

The gene calls are TRBV6-2 or TRBV6-3 and TRBJ2-2; TRBD1 matches at 9 bases. Germline V gene lookup returns CDR1 MNHEY and CDR2 SVGEGT. V shed 7 bases, J shed 3 bases, and the junction held 6 bases outside the gene matches. The CDR3 covers 15 residues. In nucleotides, the CDR3 is TGTGCCAGCACCCCGGGACAGGGTCACACCGGGGAGCTGTTTTTT. This encodes CASTPGQGHTGELFF.

The chain carries TRBV28 and TRBJ2-1, with 7 bases fitting TRBD1. V was clipped by 5 bases and J by 4 bases; unmatched bases: 8. The CDR3 totals 15 residues. Germline CDR1 MDHEN, CDR2 SYDVKM. CDR3 bases: TGTGCCAGCAGTGGAACCGGGACAGATTACAATGAGCAGTTCTTC. Amino acids: CASSGTGTDYNEQFF.

V is TRBV28 and J is TRBJ1-5; 8 positions agree with TRBD1. In germline, CDR1 is MDHEN, CDR2 SYDVKM. Trimming took 9 bases from V and 11 from J; bases not matched to a gene: 6. The CDR3 has 11 amino acids. CDR3 residues: CASSGGPAQHF. For the CDR3, the DNA is TGTGCCAGTTCAGGGGGCCCAGCCCAGCATTTT.

The V call is TRBV4-2, the J call TRBJ2-5; a possible D gene is TRBD1 (6 bases). The CDR3 has 16 residues. The V end lost 0 bases, the J end lost 4 bases, and 15 bases lay between the germline ends. Germline CDR1 LGHNA, CDR2 YNFKEQ. CDR3 in amino acids: CASSQDGLRGGETQYF. For the CDR3, the DNA is TGTGCCAGCAGCCAAGATGGCCTGCGAGGGGGAGAGACCCAGTACTTC.

The chain combines TRBV9 with TRBJ2-1; D unresolved. Trimming cost V 5 bases and J 0 bases, with 6 bases left between them. Looked up from germline, CDR1 is SGDLS and CDR2 is YYNGEE. This CDR3 spans 13 amino acids. In nucleotides, the CDR3 is TGTGCCAGCAGTCCTAGCTCCTACAATGAGCAGTTCTTC. It yields the protein CASSPSSYNEQFF.

The genes are TRBV19 and TRBJ1-1; 7 positions match TRBD1. The CDR3 length is 14 residues. Per the germline V gene, CDR1 is LNHDA and CDR2 is SQIVND (reference sequence). Unmatched junction bases numbered 4, after V lost 5 bases and J lost 1 base. The CDR3 DNA is TGTGCCAGTAGTCCCCGGGACAGGAACACTGAAGCTTTCTTT. Residues: CASSPRDRNTEAFF.

The chain joins TRBV12-3 or TRBV12-4 to TRBJ2-7; a possible D gene is TRBD2 (6 bases). This CDR3 has 13 amino acids. V was cut by 3 bases and J by 5 bases, with 11 bases left in between. Here the CDR3 reads CASSFRSSDEQYF. The CDR3 DNA is TGTGCCAGCAGTTTCCGGTCTAGCGACGAGCAGTACTTC.

The J gene is TRBJ2-6, the V gene TRBV7-8, with TRBD2 identical over 11 bases. After removal of 2 bases from V and 4 bases from J, the junction contained 4 bases not matched to a gene. The V gene's germline CDR1 is SGHVS and CDR2 FQNEAQ. This CDR3 region has 17 residues. The chain's CDR3 is CASSLRLAGSGANVLTF. In nucleotides, the CDR3 is TGTGCCAGCAGCTTACGACTAGCGGGATCAGGGGCCAACGTCCTGACTTTC.

This clone came up once. The chain carries TRBV11-3 and TRBJ2-1; D perhaps matches TRBD1 (6 bases). The CDR3 spans 14 residues. CDR1 SGHNT and CDR2 YENEEA come from the germline V gene. V was shortened by 8 bases and J by 5 bases, with 16 bases between the two germline ends. The CDR3 nucleotides are TGTGCCAGCGGCGACAGGAAAAGAGACAATGAGCAGTTCTTC. Encoded protein: CASGDRKRDNEQFF.

The genes are TRBV7-2 and TRBJ2-1; a weak D match, TRBD1 (5 bases). CDR1 and CDR2 (germline): SGHTA, FQGNSA. The CDR3 has 15 residues. V lost 1 base, J lost 9 bases, and 16 bases lay in between. CDR3 region: CASSLDPPGWGEQFF. In DNA form, the CDR3 reads TGTGCCAGCAGCTTAGATCCTCCAGGGTGGGGTGAGCAGTTCTTC.

The rearrangement links TRBV3-1 (or the pseudogene TRBV3-2) to TRBJ1-1; tentative D call: TRBD1 (6 bases). The CDR3 sequence is 15 residues long. V shed 6 bases and J shed 0 bases, with 14 bases lying between them. In germline, CDR1 is LGHDT, CDR2 YNNKEL (reference sequence). The CDR3 region is CASRSRGRLNTEAFF. The CDR3, as DNA: TGTGCCAGCAGGTCCAGGGGACGATTGAACACTGAAGCTTTCTTT.

The rearrangement links TRBV19 to TRBJ2-3; D remains unclear. Trimming left V 3 bases short and J 1 base short, with 11 bases between. CDR1 is LNHDA, CDR2 SQIVND, per germline (reference sequence). The CDR3 spans 15 residues. The CDR3 DNA reads as TGTGCCAGTAGTATGTGGCAGTATGGCACAGATACGCAGTATTTT. Translating it yields CASSMWQYGTDTQYF.

This chain links TRBV5-6 with TRBJ1-1, with unresolved D. The CDR3 runs 13 residues. Germline lookup yields CDR1 SGHDT and CDR2 YYEEEE. The V end lost 2 bases, the J end lost 4 bases, and 9 bases lay between the germline ends. The CDR3 nucleotides are TGTGCCAGCAGCTTCCGCGGGATCACTGAAGCTTTCTTT. Its protein is CASSFRGITEAFF.

The chain links TRBV7-9 to TRBJ2-1, with TRBD2 matching over 13 bases. V dropped 5 bases and J dropped 4; count of bases not matched to a gene: 8. Germline CDR1 SEHNR, CDR2 FQNEAQ (reference sequence). The CDR3 spans 17 residues. CDR3 sequence: CASSKLAGGPSYNEQFF. In DNA form, the CDR3 reads TGTGCCAGCAGCAAACTAGCGGGAGGGCCATCGTACAATGAGCAGTTCTTC.

The chain combines TRBV7-2 with TRBJ2-1, with TRBD2 matching 7 bases. The CDR3 totals 18 residues. V was clipped by 1 base and J by 0 bases; unmatched bases: 9. Germline values: CDR1 SGHTA, CDR2 FQGNSA. The CDR3 region has the DNA TGTGCCAGCAGCTTAGTGCCCGCTAGCGGTAGCTCCTACAATGAGCAGTTCTTC. Translated, it gives CASSLVPASGSSYNEQFF.

This clone has just one count. The rearrangement uses TRBV7-6 and TRBJ2-1; D is undetermined. Germline CDR1 and CDR2: SGHVS and FNYEAQ. V lost 3 bases and J lost 0, with 15 bases in between. CDR3 length: 17 amino acids. The chain's CDR3 is CASSFPRLKSSYNEQFF. CDR3 DNA sequence: TGTGCCAGCAGCTTTCCGCGGCTGAAAAGCTCCTACAATGAGCAGTTCTTC.

The rearrangement joins TRBV2 to TRBJ1-4, with TRBD1 as a possible D gene (6 bases). The CDR3 covers 13 residues. V was pared by 7 bases and J by 8 bases, with 14 bases between. Germline V gene data show CDR1 as SNHLY and CDR2 as FYNNEI. CDR3 sequence: CASNANRDEKLFF. The CDR3 DNA reads TGTGCCAGCAACGCTAACAGGGACGAAAAACTGTTTTTT.

The V call is TRBV9, the J call TRBJ2-1, with TRBD2 matching over 12 bases. CDR3 length equals 13 residues. CDR1 SGDLS and CDR2 YYNGEE come from the germline V gene. V trimming: 2 bases; J trimming: 13 bases; junction bases outside the gene matches: 4. CDR3 sequence reads: CASSVLAGGPQFF. Written as DNA, the CDR3 is TGTGCCAGCAGCGTCCTAGCGGGAGGGCCTCAGTTCTTC.

The chain uses TRBV20-1 and TRBJ2-7, with TRBD2 matching over 8 bases. This CDR3 has 15 residues. Germline lookup yields CDR1 DFQATT and CDR2 SNEGSKA (reference sequence). J lost 2 bases, V lost 3 bases, and 9 bases had no gene match. CDR3 DNA: TGCAGTGCTAGTTATCTAGCGGGCAACACCTACGAGCAGTACTTC. Protein sequence: CSASYLAGNTYEQYF.

CDR3 nucleotides: TGTGCCAGCAGCTTGGGACTAGCGGGGACCTACAATGAGCAGTTCTTC. Protein product: CASSLGLAGTYNEQFF. The chain carries TRBV11-3 and TRBJ2-1; 13 bases line up with TRBD2. J gave up 2 bases and V 3 bases, and 1 base lay outside the gene matches. From germline, CDR1 is SGHNT and CDR2 YENEEA. CDR3 length: 16 amino acids.

Written as DNA, the CDR3 is TGCGCCAGCAGACACGGGACAGGCGCTACGGATACGCAGTATTTT. This encodes CASRHGTGATDTQYF. The genes are TRBV5-1 and TRBJ2-3; TRBD1 matches at 8 bases. Germline V lookup: CDR1 SGHRS, CDR2 YFSETQ. V lost 5 bases and J lost 6; bases outside the gene matches: 11. This CDR3 is built from 15 residues.

The genes are TRBV6-2 or TRBV6-3 and TRBJ2-3; D is possibly TRBD1 (6 bases). Deletions cut 4 bases from V and 1 base from J, with 15 bases between. Looked up from germline, CDR1 is MNHEY and CDR2 is SVGEGT. CDR3 length equals 16 residues. CDR3 region: CASSSTPGAGTDTQYF. The CDR3 coding sequence is TGTGCCAGCAGTTCAACGCCAGGGGCGGGCACAGATACGCAGTATTTT.

The V call is TRBV7-2, the J call TRBJ2-6, with 7 nucleotides matching TRBD1. In germline, CDR1 is SGHTA, CDR2 FQGNSA. The CDR3 spans 17 residues. Losses at the gene ends were 5 bases for V and 0 bases for J; bases not matched to a gene: 7. The CDR3 nucleotides are TGTGCCAGCAGCCGGGACAGATTTTTCTCTGGGGCCAACGTCCTGACTTTC. Translated, it gives CASSRDRFFSGANVLTF.

The V and J genes are TRBV7-2 and TRBJ1-1; 9 bases map to TRBD1. The CDR3 loop spans 14 amino acids. V lost 5 bases to trimming and J lost 5 bases; unmatched junction nucleotides: 6. CDR1 is SGHTA and CDR2 is FQGNSA in the germline V gene. The CDR3: CASSRDRERTEAFF. DNA for the CDR3: TGTGCCAGCAGCCGGGACAGGGAGAGGACTGAAGCTTTCTTT.

The chain links TRBV19 to TRBJ2-7, with TRBD1 identical over 9 bases. This CDR3 spans 15 amino acids. The junction had 9 bases not matched to a gene; V was cut back by 3 bases and J by 6 bases. Germline CDR1 and CDR2: LNHDA and SQIVND (reference sequence). In DNA, the CDR3 is TGTGCCAGTAGTATGGACGGGACAGGGCTTTCCGAGCAGTACTTC. Protein sequence: CASSMDGTGLSEQYF.

The chain recombines TRBV10-3 with TRBJ2-1, with TRBD2 matching 11 bases. The germline gives CDR1 ENHRY, CDR2 SYGVKD. V shed 3 bases, J shed 8 bases, and the junction held 12 bases outside the gene matches. The CDR3 runs to 17 residues. The CDR3 region has the DNA TGTGCCATCAGTGACCCCGGGCTAGCGGGAGGCAGGGATGAGCAGTTCTTC. Protein product: CAISDPGLAGGRDEQFF.